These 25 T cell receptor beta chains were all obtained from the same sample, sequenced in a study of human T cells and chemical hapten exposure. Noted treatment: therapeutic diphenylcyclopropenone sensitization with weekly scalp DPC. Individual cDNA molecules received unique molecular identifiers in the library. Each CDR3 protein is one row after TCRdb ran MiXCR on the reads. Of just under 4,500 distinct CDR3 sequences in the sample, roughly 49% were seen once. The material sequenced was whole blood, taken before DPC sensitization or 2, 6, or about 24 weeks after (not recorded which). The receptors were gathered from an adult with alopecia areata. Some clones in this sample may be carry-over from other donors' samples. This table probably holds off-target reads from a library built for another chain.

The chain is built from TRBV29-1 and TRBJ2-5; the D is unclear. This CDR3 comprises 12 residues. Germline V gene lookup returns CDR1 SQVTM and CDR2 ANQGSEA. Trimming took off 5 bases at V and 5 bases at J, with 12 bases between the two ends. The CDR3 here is CSVLAARETQYF. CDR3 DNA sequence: TGCAGCGTTCTGGCGGCGAGGGAGACCCAGTACTTC.

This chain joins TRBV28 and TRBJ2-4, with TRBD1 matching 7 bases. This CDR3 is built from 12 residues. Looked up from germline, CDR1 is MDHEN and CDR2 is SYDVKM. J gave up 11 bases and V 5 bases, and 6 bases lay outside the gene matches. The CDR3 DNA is TGTGCCAGCAGTACGGGACAGAAGCTTCAGTACTTC. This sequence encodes CASSTGQKLQYF. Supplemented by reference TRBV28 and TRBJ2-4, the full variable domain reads DVKVTQSSRYLVKRTGEKVFLECVQDMDHENMFWYRQDPGLGLRLIYFSYDVKMKEKGDIPEGYSVSREKKERFSLILESASTNQTSMYLCASSTGQKLQYFGAGTRLSVL.

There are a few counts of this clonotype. CDR3 coding DNA: TGTGCCGGGTCCCCGGGACTGACTAGCACAGATACGCAGTATTTT. This sequence encodes CAGSPGLTSTDTQYF. The chain employs TRBV12-3 or TRBV12-4 and TRBJ2-3; a possible D gene is TRBD2 (6 bases). The CDR3 totals 15 residues. V shed 11 bases and J shed 0 bases, with 18 bases lying between them.

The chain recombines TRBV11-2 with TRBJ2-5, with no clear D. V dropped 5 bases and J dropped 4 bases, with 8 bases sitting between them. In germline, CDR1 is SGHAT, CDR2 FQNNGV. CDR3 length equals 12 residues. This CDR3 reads CASSRAGETQYF. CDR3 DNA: TGTGCCAGCAGCAGAGCAGGAGAGACCCAGTACTTC.

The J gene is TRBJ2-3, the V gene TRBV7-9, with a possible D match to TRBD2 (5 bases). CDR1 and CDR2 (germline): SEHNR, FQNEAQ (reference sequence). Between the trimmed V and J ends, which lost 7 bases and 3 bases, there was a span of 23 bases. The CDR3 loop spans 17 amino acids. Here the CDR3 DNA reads TGTGCCAGCATCCCTCTTACGGCTCCCACGGGGACAGATACGCAGTATTTT. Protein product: CASIPLTAPTGTDTQYF.

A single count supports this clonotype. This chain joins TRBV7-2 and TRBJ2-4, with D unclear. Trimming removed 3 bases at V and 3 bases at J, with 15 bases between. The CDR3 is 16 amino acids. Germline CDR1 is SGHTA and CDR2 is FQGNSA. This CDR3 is CASSFKETGFKNIQYF. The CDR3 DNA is TGTGCCAGCAGCTTCAAAGAGACTGGGTTCAAAAACATTCAGTACTTC.

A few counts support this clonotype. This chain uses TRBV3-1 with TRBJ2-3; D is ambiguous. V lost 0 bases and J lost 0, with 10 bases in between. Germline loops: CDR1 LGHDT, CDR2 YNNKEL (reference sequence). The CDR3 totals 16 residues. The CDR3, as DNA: TGTGCCAGCAGCCAAGATGGTGCGGCTAGCACAGATACGCAGTATTTT. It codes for CASSQDGAASTDTQYF.

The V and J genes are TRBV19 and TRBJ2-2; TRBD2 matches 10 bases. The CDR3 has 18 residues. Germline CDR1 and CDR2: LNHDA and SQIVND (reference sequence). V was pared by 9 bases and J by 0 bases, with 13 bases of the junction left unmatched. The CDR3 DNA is TGTGCCAGCCAGACCCTAGCGGGAGTATTGTCGAACACCGGGGAGCTGTTTTTT. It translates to CASQTLAGVLSNTGELFF.

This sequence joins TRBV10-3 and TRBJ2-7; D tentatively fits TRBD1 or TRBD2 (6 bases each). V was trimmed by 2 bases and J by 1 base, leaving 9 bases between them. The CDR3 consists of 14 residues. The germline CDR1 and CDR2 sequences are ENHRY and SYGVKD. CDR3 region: CAISERGTSYEQYF. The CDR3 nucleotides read TGTGCCATCAGTGAGAGGGGGACTTCCTACGAGCAGTACTTC.

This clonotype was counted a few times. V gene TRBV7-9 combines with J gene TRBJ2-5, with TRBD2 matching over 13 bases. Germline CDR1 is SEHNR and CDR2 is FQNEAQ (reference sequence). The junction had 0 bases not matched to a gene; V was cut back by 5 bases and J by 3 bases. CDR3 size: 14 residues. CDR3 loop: CASSGTSGEETQYF. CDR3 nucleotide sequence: TGTGCCAGCAGCGGGACTAGCGGGGAAGAGACCCAGTACTTC.

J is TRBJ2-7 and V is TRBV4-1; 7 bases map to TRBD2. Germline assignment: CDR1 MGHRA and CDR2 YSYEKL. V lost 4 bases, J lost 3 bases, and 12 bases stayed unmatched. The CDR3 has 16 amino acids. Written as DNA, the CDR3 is TGCGCCAGCAGCCGCGAACCCGGCGGGGGAGACTACGAGCAGTACTTC. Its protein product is CASSREPGGGDYEQYF.

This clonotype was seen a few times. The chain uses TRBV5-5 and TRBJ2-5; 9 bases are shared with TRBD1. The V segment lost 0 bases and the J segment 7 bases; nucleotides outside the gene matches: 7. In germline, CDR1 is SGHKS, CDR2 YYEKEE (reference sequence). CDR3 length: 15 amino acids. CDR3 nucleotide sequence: TGTGCCAGCAGCTTGGAGGGGACAGGGACTCGGACCCAGTACTTC. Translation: CASSLEGTGTRTQYF.

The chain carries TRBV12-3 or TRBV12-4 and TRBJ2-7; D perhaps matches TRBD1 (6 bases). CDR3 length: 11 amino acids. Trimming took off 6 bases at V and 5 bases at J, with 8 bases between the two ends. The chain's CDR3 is CASSNRDEQYF. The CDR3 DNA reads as TGTGCCAGCAGCAACAGGGACGAGCAGTACTTC.

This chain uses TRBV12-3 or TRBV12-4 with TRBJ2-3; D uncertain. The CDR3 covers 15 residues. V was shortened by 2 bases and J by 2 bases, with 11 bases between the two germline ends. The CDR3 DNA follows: TGTGCCAGCAGTTTAAGGTTTGGCTACACAGATACGCAGTATTTT. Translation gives CASSLRFGYTDTQYF.

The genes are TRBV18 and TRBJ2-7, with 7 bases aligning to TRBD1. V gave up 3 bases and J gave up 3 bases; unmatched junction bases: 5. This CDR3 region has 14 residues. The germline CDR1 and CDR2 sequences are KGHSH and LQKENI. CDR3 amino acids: CASSPRTGRYEQYF. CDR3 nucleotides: TGTGCCAGCTCACCGCGGACAGGCCGCTACGAGCAGTACTTC.

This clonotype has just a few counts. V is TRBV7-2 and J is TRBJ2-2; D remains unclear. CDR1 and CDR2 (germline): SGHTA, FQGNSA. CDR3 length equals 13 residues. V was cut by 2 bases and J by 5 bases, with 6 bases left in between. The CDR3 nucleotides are TGTGCCAGCAGCTTACAGCCTACCGGGGAGCTGTTTTTT. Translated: CASSLQPTGELFF.

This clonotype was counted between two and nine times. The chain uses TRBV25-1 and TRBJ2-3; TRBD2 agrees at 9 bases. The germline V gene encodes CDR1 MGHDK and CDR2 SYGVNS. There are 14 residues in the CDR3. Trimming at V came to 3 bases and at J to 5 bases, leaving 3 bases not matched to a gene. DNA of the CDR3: TGTGCCAGCAGTGATAGCGGGAGTATAGATACGCAGTATTTT. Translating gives CASSDSGSIDTQYF.

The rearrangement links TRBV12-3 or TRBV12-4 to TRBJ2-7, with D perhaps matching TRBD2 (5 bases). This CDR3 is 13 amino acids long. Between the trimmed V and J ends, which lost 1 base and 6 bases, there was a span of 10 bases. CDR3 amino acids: CASSLGGASEQYF. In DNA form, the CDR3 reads TGTGCCAGCAGTTTAGGGGGAGCCAGCGAGCAGTACTTC.

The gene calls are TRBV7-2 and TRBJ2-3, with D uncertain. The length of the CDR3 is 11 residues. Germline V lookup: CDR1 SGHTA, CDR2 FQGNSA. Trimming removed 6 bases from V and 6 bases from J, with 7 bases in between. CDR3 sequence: CASRLADTQYF. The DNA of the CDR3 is TGTGCCAGCAGACTGGCGGATACGCAGTATTTT.

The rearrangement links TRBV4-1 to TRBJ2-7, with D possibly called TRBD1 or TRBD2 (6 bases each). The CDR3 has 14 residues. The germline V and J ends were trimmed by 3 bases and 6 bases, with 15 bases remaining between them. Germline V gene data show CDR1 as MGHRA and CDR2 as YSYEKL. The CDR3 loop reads CASSQGIRGREQYF. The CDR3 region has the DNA TGCGCCAGCAGCCAGGGGATACGGGGGCGCGAGCAGTACTTC.

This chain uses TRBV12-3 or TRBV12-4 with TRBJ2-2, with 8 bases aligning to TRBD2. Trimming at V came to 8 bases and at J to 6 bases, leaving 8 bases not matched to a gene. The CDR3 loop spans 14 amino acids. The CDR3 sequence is CASHSGIPPGELFF. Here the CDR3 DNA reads TGTGCCAGCCATAGCGGGATCCCCCCCGGGGAGCTGTTTTTT.

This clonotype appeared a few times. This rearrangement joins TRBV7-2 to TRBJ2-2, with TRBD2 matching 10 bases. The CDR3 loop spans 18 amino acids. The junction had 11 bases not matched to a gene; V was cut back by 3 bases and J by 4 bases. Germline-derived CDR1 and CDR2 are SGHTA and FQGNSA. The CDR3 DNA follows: TGTGCCAGCAGCTTGGAACACCCGGGACTAGCGACCACCGGGGAGCTGTTTTTT. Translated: CASSLEHPGLATTGELFF.

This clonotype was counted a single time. The DNA of the CDR3 is TGTGCCAGCAGTTTACTCGCGGGGGGGCGTGAGCAGTACTTC. Translated: CASSLLAGGREQYF. The chain joins TRBV27 to TRBJ2-7; TRBD2 matches 9 bases. There are 14 residues in the CDR3. The J segment lost 7 bases and the V segment lost 2 bases, leaving 6 bases of the junction unmatched. CDR1 is MNHEY, CDR2 SMNVEV, per germline (reference sequence).

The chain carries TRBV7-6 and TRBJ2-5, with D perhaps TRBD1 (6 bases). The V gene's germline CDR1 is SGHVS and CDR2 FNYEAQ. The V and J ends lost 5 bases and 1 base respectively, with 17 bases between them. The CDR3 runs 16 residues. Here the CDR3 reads CASSPTVRTAQETQYF. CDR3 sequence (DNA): TGTGCCAGCAGCCCTACAGTGAGGACAGCCCAAGAGACCCAGTACTTC.

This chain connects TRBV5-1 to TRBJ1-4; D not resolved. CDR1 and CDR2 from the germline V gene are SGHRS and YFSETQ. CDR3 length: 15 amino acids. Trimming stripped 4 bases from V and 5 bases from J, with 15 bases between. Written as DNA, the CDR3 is TGCGCCAGCAGCCCGAGACCGCCCCCGAATGAAAAACTGTTTTTT. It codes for CASSPRPPPNEKLFF.